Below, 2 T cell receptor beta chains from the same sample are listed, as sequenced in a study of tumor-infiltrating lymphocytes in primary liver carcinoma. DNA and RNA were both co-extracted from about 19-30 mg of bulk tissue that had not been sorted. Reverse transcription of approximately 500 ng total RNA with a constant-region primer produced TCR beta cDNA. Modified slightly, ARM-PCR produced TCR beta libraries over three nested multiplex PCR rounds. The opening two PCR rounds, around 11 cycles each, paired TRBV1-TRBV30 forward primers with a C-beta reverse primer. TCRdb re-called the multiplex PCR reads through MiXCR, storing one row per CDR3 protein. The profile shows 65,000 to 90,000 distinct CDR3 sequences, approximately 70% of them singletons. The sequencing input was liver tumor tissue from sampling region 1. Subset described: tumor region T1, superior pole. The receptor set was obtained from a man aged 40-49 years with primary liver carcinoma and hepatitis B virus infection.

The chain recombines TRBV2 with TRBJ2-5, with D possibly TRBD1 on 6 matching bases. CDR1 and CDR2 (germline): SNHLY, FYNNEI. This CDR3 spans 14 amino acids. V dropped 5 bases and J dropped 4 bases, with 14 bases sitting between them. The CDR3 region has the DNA TGTGCCAGCAGTTCTTGGCAGGGGAGAGAGACCCAGTACTTC. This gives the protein CASSSWQGRETQYF.

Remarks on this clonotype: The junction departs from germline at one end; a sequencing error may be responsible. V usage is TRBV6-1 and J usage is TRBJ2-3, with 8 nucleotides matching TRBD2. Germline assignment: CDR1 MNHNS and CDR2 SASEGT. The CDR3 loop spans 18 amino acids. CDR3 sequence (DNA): TGTGCCAGTAGTGAACCAGCTAGCGGGCCGCATAGCACAGATACGCGGTATTTT. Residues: CASSEPASGPHSTDTRYF.